The entry below gives a single TCR beta chain sequence along with its context. Profiling relied on immunoSEQ multiplex PCR, and the TCRdb table lists in-frame clones only, not all of them. The sample shows about 270,000 clones, about nine tenths of them seen only once. The data belong to a study of blood T cell repertoires in COVID-19. CDR3 length equals 14 residues. CDR1 is MGHDK and CDR2 is SYGVNS in the germline V gene. V dropped 5 bases and J dropped 0 bases, with 10 bases sitting between them. The source is a man in his 60s who had recovered from COVID-19. The V gene is TRBV25-1, the J gene TRBJ1-1, with D unresolved. Material for sequencing was peripheral blood. In nucleotides, the CDR3 is TGTGCCAGCAGTTCCATAGTAATGAACACTGAAGCTTTCTTT. This gives the protein CASSSIVMNTEAFF.